These T cell receptor beta chains were read from a single sample in a study of tumor-infiltrating lymphocytes in primary liver carcinoma. TCRdb re-analysed the multiplex PCR reads in MiXCR, keeping a single row per CDR3 protein. This table holds just over 300,000 distinct CDR3 sequences, almost 60% found once. The sample consisted of peripheral blood. The source of these receptors is a woman aged 25 to 39 with primary liver carcinoma and hepatitis B virus infection. Both conserved end residues are part of each CDR3. The D gene is left open where the match is weak. Not all rows give a size; the values are once, few, many and, for expanded clones, a class.

CASSLLGQGSNEQFF TGTGCCAGCAGCTTGCTGGGACAGGGGAGCAATGAGCAGTTCTTC few TRBJ2-1 TRBV5-4 TRBD1
CASSFALINYGYTF TGTGCCAGCAGCTTTGCGCTAATTAACTATGGCTACACCTTC many TRBJ1-2 TRBV5-6 .
CAASSYDTQYF TGTGCCGCCAGCAGTTACGATACGCAGTATTTT many TRBJ2-3 TRBV6-5 .
CASALTDRQYF TGTGCCAGCGCCTTAACAGATAGGCAGTACTTC . TRBJ2-7 TRBV11-2 .
CASSAYRLAGGTSTGELFF TGTGCCAGCAGTGCATATAGACTAGCGGGAGGGACCAGCACCGGGGAGCTGTTTTTT . TRBJ2-2 TRBV6-1 TRBD2
CASSLWADSYEQYF TGTGCCAGCAGCCTTTGGGCAGACTCCTACGAGCAGTACTTC many TRBJ2-7 TRBV5-5 .
CAVRAVGNEKLFF TGTGCCGTCCGGGCCGTTGGCAATGAAAAACTGTTTTTT many TRBJ1-4 TRBV6-2/TRBV6-3 .
CASGTQGRTGELFF TGTGCCAGCGGTACACAGGGTAGAACCGGGGAGCTGTTTTTT many TRBJ2-2 TRBV6-6 .
CASSPGTVGEKLFF TGCGCCAGCAGCCCCGGGACAGTGGGTGAAAAACTGTTTTTT . TRBJ1-4 TRBV5-1 TRBD1
CASSRDKSSPLHF TGTGCCAGCAGCCGGGACAAAAGTTCACCCCTCCACTTT few TRBJ1-6 TRBV19 .
CASSLGSGTTSEQFF TGTGCCAGCAGCTTGGGCTCCGGGACTACAAGTGAGCAGTTCTTC many TRBJ2-1 TRBV5-6 TRBD2
CASSPPSGSVYEQYF TGTGCCAGCTCACCACCGTCTGGCAGCGTATACGAGCAGTACTTC . TRBJ2-7 TRBV18 .
CASSHADLTAFNYGYTF TGTGCCAGCAGCCACGCCGACTTGACAGCTTTTAACTATGGCTACACCTTC . TRBJ1-2 TRBV6-5 .
CASSSRFFLVTDTQYF TGTGCCAGCAGCTCGAGATTCTTCCTGGTCACAGATACGCAGTATTTT . TRBJ2-3 TRBV5-6 .
CASWTGEKVGIQPQHF TGTGCCTCATGGACAGGGGAGAAAGTTGGTATTCAGCCCCAGCATTTT . TRBJ1-5 TRBV6-8 TRBD1
CASSEGPPNEQFF TGTGCCAGCAGCGAAGGGCCCCCCAATGAGCAGTTCTTC few TRBJ2-1 TRBV7-8 .
CASSSGFSYNSPLHF TGTGCCAGCAGCTCGGGATTCTCCTATAATTCACCCCTCCACTTT . TRBJ1-6 TRBV5-6 .
CASSQALVRNEQYF TGTGCCAGCAGTCAAGCGTTGGTTAGAAATGAGCAGTACTTC once TRBJ2-7 TRBV4-2 .
CASSLEERENGTQYF TGTGCCAGCAGCTTAGAAGAGCGGGAGAACGGGACCCAGTACTTC many TRBJ2-5 TRBV12-3/TRBV12-4 TRBD2
CASSKTSGRPYEQYF TGTGCCAGCAGCAAAACTAGCGGGAGGCCCTACGAGCAGTACTTC many TRBJ2-7 TRBV6-5 TRBD2
CASSQPPTYEQYF TGTGCCAGCAGCCAACCTCCTACCTACGAGCAGTACTTC . TRBJ2-7 TRBV7-9 .
CASSWRDFYNERFF TGTGCCAGCAGCTGGCGGGATTTCTACAATGAACGGTTCTTC . TRBJ2-1 TRBV5-5 .
CASGLGLAREETQYF TGCGCCAGCGGCTTGGGACTAGCTAGGGAAGAGACCCAGTACTTC . TRBJ2-5 TRBV5-1 TRBD2
CASSLRQYTEAFF TGTGCCAGCAGTCTTAGACAGTACACTGAAGCTTTCTTT many TRBJ1-1 TRBV6-1 .
CASSLDLGFTTEASF TGTGCCAGCAGCTTAGATTTAGGTTTTACCACTGAAGCTTCCTTT . TRBJ1-1 TRBV11-2 .
CASSYPGAKNIQYF TGTGCCAGCAGTTATCCAGGGGCCAAAAACATTCAGTACTTC few TRBJ2-4 TRBV28 .
CASIGPYNTEAFF TGTGCCAGCATAGGACCATATAACACTGAAGCTTTCTTT . TRBJ1-1 TRBV28 .
CASSFQERNTIYF TGTGCCAGCAGCTTCCAGGAGCGAAACACCATATATTTT many TRBJ1-3 TRBV11-2 .
CASSLERTAGGYTF TGTGCCAGCAGCTTAGAACGAACTGCAGGGGGCTACACCTTC . TRBJ1-2 TRBV11-2 .
CAWSVTNEKLFF TGTGCCTGGAGTGTAACTAATGAAAAACTGTTTTTT . TRBJ1-4 TRBV30 .
CASALRQGGPDTQYF TGTGCCAGCGCCCTAAGACAGGGTGGTCCAGATACGCAGTATTTT . TRBJ2-3 TRBV12-3/TRBV12-4 TRBD1
CASRYGVGEQFF TGTGCCAGCAGATACGGGGTGGGTGAGCAGTTCTTC . TRBJ2-1 TRBV6-6 .